The T cell receptor (beta chain) described here comes from a study of T cell responses to AZD1222 COVID-19 vaccine. The study's findings and limits: Repertoire sampling occurred only after the peak T cell response. Donors skewed white British and female; clonal diversity was possibly underestimated. Recipients of two AZD1222 doses showed rising Spike-specific TCR breadth and depth.

Turning to this clone: The antigen is undetermined.

The CDR3 runs 18 residues. CDR1 is SGDLS, CDR2 YYNGEE, per germline. V gave up 3 bases and J gave up 1 base, with 22 bases separating them. TCRdb keeps only in-frame clones here, not all; method: immunoSEQ multiplex PCR. The table has some 150,000 clones, over 75% seen once; the top ten hold about 5%. This material consisted of peripheral blood, taken 28 days after the second dose of the MenACWY control vaccine. The genes are TRBV9 and TRBJ1-1; tentative D call: TRBD1 (5 bases). This clonotype originated in an adult who received the MenACWY meningococcal vaccine as a control. The chain's CDR3 is CASSAALPRRGENTEAFF. In DNA form, the CDR3 reads TGTGCCAGCAGCGCAGCCCTTCCGAGACGAGGGGAGAACACTGAAGCTTTCTTT.